What follows are 16 T cell receptor beta chains derived from one specimen sequenced in a study of OX40 agonist ivuxolimab in advanced cancers. Libraries were prepared by immunoSEQ multiplex PCR; TCRdb keeps only in-frame clonotypes and omits some of them. The data contain tens of thousands of clones, over 80% of them singletons. Specimen: CD4+ or CD8+ T cells sorted from blood, collected in a trial of the OX40 agonist ivuxolimab. These receptors all stem from an adult with an advanced solid tumor such as melanoma, head and neck, liver or kidney cancer.

This clone was detected once. This chain connects TRBV28 to TRBJ1-2; no clear D gene. The germline V gene has CDR1 MDHEN and CDR2 SYDVKM. CDR3 length: 11 residues. V lost 1 base to trimming and J lost 6 bases, with 3 bases between them. The chain's CDR3 is CASSLSHGYTF. DNA for the CDR3: TGTGCCAGCAGTTTATCGCATGGCTACACCTTC.

The chain employs TRBV19 and TRBJ2-1; no definite D call. The CDR3 loop spans 15 amino acids. Trimming pared 0 bases from V and 1 base from J, leaving 7 bases between. Germline V gene data show CDR1 as LNHDA and CDR2 as SQIVND (reference sequence). The CDR3 DNA reads TGTGCCAGTAGTATAGAGGACCAATCCTACAATGAGCAGTTCTTC. Translating it yields CASSIEDQSYNEQFF.

The J gene is TRBJ1-1, the V gene TRBV9, with D possibly matching TRBD1 (6 bases). The CDR3 has 16 amino acids. In germline, CDR1 is SGDLS, CDR2 YYNGEE. The V and J ends lost 4 bases and 1 base respectively, with 17 bases between them. CDR3 nucleotides: TGTGCCAGCAGCCCCCGGGGAGGGGGACAGAACACTGAAGCTTTCTTT. Translation: CASSPRGGGQNTEAFF.

In the case of this clone: This could be a read error, since a much larger clone is one nucleotide away. Lacking the conserved final phenylalanine or tryptophan, this CDR3 likely reflects a read error. The chain couples TRBV7-2 to TRBJ2-7; tentatively, D is TRBD1 (5 bases). The CDR3 contains 14 residues. Germline values: CDR1 SGHTA, CDR2 FQGNSA. The V end was cut by 1 base, the J end by 1 base, with 8 bases between. CDR3 DNA: TGTGCCAGCAGCTTAGGACAGCTATCCTACGAGCAGTACCTC. This gives the protein CASSLGQLSYEQYL.

The CDR3 DNA follows: TGCGCCAGCAGCTCGGGGGAAGGTGGCAGGCTGAACACTGAAGCTTTCTTT. Translating gives CASSSGEGGRLNTEAFF. V is TRBV5-1 and J is TRBJ1-1; TRBD1 might be the D (5 bases). The CDR3 is 17 residues long. Germline V gives CDR1 SGHRS, CDR2 YFSETQ. V lost 3 bases to trimming and J lost 0 bases, with 18 bases between them.

The chain couples TRBV18 to TRBJ2-5, with 7 positions matching TRBD2. The V and J ends lost 3 bases and 3 bases, in that order; junction bases with no gene match: 4. The CDR3 has 14 residues. Germline V CDR1 and CDR2: KGHSH, LQKENI. Written as DNA, the CDR3 is TGTGCCAGCTCACCCACCGGGACTAAAGAGACCCAGTACTTC. Residues: CASSPTGTKETQYF.

The chain employs TRBV5-6 and TRBJ1-4; no clear D. Germline-derived CDR1 and CDR2 are SGHDT and YYEEEE. The CDR3 is 15 residues long. Trimming stripped 0 bases from V and 7 bases from J, with 13 bases between. The CDR3: CASSLASVNGEKLFF. The DNA for the CDR3 is TGTGCCAGCAGCTTGGCGTCAGTCAATGGTGAAAAACTGTTTTTT.

The gene calls are TRBV19 and TRBJ2-7; 8 positions match TRBD2. The CDR3 is made up of 14 amino acids. From germline, CDR1 is LNHDA and CDR2 SQIVND (reference sequence). The V and J ends lost 6 bases and 0 bases, in that order; junction bases with no gene match: 4. CDR3 coding DNA: TGTGCCAGTAGCGTGGGACTAGACTCCTACGAGCAGTACTTC. It specifies CASSVGLDSYEQYF.

The J gene is TRBJ1-2, the V gene TRBV28, with TRBD1 matching 10 bases. Germline CDR1 is MDHEN and CDR2 is SYDVKM. Unmatched junction bases numbered 20, after V lost 4 bases and J lost 6 bases. The CDR3 runs to 19 residues. CDR3 amino acids: CASSSMTGGLVSGLDGYTF. DNA of the CDR3: TGTGCCAGCAGTTCCATGACAGGGGGCCTGGTAAGCGGGCTAGATGGCTACACCTTC.

V and J are TRBV5-6 and TRBJ2-1, with TRBD2 as a possible D gene (5 bases). The CDR3 contains 12 residues. The germline V gene encodes CDR1 SGHDT and CDR2 YYEEEE. V was clipped by 2 bases and J by 10 bases, with 10 bases between them. CDR3 residues: CASSFPGGEQFF. CDR3 bases: TGTGCCAGCAGCTTCCCCGGAGGAGAGCAGTTCTTC.

V is TRBV30 and J is TRBJ2-7; D not resolved. In germline, CDR1 is GTSNPN, CDR2 SVGIG (reference sequence). Deletions cut 0 bases from V and 4 bases from J, with 4 bases between. CDR3 length equals 11 residues. CDR3 DNA sequence: TGTGCCTGGAGTGTAGATTACGAGCAGTACTTC. Amino acid sequence: CAWSVDYEQYF.

The genes are TRBV28 and TRBJ2-7, with TRBD1 matching 10 bases. The CDR3 is 15 amino acids. V trimming: 5 bases; J trimming: 3 bases; junction bases outside the gene matches: 7. Germline V CDR1 and CDR2: MDHEN, SYDVKM. The CDR3 DNA reads as TGTGCCAGCAGTGGAGGGACAGGGGATCGCTACGAGCAGTACTTC. Amino acid sequence: CASSGGTGDRYEQYF.

The V and J genes are TRBV2 and TRBJ2-5, with 9 bases fitting TRBD1. Germline trimming cut 8 bases from V and 6 bases from J; bases unmatched to any gene: 7. Germline V gives CDR1 SNHLY, CDR2 FYNNEI. This CDR3 is 13 amino acids long. DNA for the CDR3: TGTGCCAGCGGCCGGGACAGGGAACAGACCCAGTACTTC. Residues: CASGRDREQTQYF.

This clone was seen just once. The rearrangement uses TRBV10-3 and TRBJ2-1; D not certain. CDR1 is ENHRY, CDR2 SYGVKD, per germline. V was shortened by 2 bases and J by 3 bases, with 11 bases between the two germline ends. The CDR3 consists of 15 residues. CDR3 loop: CAISEGLDHYNEQFF. The CDR3 DNA follows: TGTGCCATCAGTGAGGGGCTAGACCACTACAATGAGCAGTTCTTC.

This chain connects TRBV18 to TRBJ2-3; D may be TRBD1 (5 bases). From germline, CDR1 is KGHSH and CDR2 LQKENI. V lost 2 bases to trimming and J lost 2 bases, with 17 bases between them. This CDR3 comprises 17 residues. For the CDR3, the DNA is TGTGCCAGCTCACCAGCTTTCGCGATAGGGGTCACAGATACGCAGTATTTT. Translation: CASSPAFAIGVTDTQYF.

The V gene is TRBV15, the J gene TRBJ1-5, with TRBD1 matching 10 bases. The V gene end was trimmed by 1 base and the J gene end by 5 bases; junction bases not matched to a gene: 5. This CDR3 region has 16 residues. Per germline, CDR1 LNHNV and CDR2 YYDKDF (reference sequence). The chain's CDR3 is CATSRGPGTGDQPQHF. The DNA for the CDR3 is TGTGCCACCAGCAGAGGTCCCGGGACAGGGGATCAGCCCCAGCATTTT.